Only one count was recorded for the clone carrying this T cell receptor beta chain. The data are from a study of blood T cell repertoires in COVID-19. Study as a whole: Donors in the United States, Italy and Spain gave samples during acute or convalescent COVID-19. Sources were T cells, B-cell-depleted T cells, or PBMCs; the material itself was cDNA or gDNA.

The authors' processing: Reference gene primer amplification in the assay estimated nucleated cell counts. Clones were sequenced by immunoSEQ multiplex PCR, and TCRdb holds only the in-frame ones, with some missing. Clone size and the V and J calls come from that table; the DNA yielded D and trimming. The sample lists just under 250,000 clones, 86% seen once, with about 2.9% in the top ten. V was shortened by 3 bases and J by 8 bases, with 17 bases between the two germline ends. Germline CDR1 is SGHDT and CDR2 is YYEEEE. This CDR3 is built from 14 residues. This TCR derives from a woman aged 25 to 45 who had recovered from COVID-19. The chain recombines TRBV5-6 with TRBJ1-2; D might be TRBD1 (5 bases). The material sequenced was peripheral blood. CDR3 protein: CASSSLGGDGGYTF. CDR3 sequence (DNA): TGTGCCAGCAGCTCGTTGGGGGGAGATGGAGGCTACACCTTC.